This entry concerns a single T cell receptor (beta chain). Its antigen is not identified. This entry is derived from a study of CD4 T cells in relation to SARS-CoV-2 and coronaviruses. In the study overall: The HLA restriction of the shared crossreactive spike epitopes was mapped.

Sequencing used immunoSEQ multiplex PCR; TCRdb keeps in-frame clones, though not all of them. This sample has 27,000 or so clones; roughly 73% occur once, and the top ten carry 20% to 25%. Between the trimmed V and J ends, which lost 1 base and 5 bases, there was a span of 8 bases. The CDR3 runs to 13 residues. Germline lookup yields CDR1 MGHRA and CDR2 YSYEKL. CD4+ T cells from unexposed donors were obtained before the COVID-19 pandemic (2011-2018). The cells were cultured for around ten days before CD4+ T cells were isolated. Cells permitting, SARS-CoV-2 S/N and four cold-coronavirus spikes were tested on unexposed-donor CD4+ T cells. Approximately 2 million PBMCs per well were cultured with 7.5 to 10 IU/ml IL-2. Cultures received half-medium IL-2 refreshes on days 3 and 7.

The chain is built from TRBV4-1 and TRBJ1-2; D is unresolved. This TCR came from a human donor in good health. Specimen: CD4+ T cells from PBMCs, cultured in vitro. CDR3 in DNA: TGCGCCAGCAGCCAAGTCGGGGAGTATGGCTACACCTTC. This sequence encodes CASSQVGEYGYTF.